The 14 T cell receptor beta chains below all came from one sample that was sequenced in a study of CD8+ T cells in alopecia areata. RNA was extracted and reverse transcribed into cDNA as the sequencing template. Measured with immunoSEQ multiplex PCR; TCRdb has only the in-frame clones, and not every one. The repertoire holds under 150,000 clones, with less than 65% as singletons. The sample was CD8+ T cells sorted from blood. All receptors come from a human donor in good health.

This clone was detected a few times. The rearrangement joins TRBV11-2 to TRBJ1-1; perhaps TRBD1 as D (6 bases). The germline CDR1 and CDR2 sequences are SGHAT and FQNNGV. V was trimmed by 2 bases and J by 0 bases, leaving 13 bases between them. The CDR3 has 16 amino acids. The CDR3 DNA sequence: TGTGCCAGCAGCTTATTTTGGACAGCACTGAACACTGAAGCTTTCTTT. Amino acid sequence: CASSLFWTALNTEAFF.

The chain recombines TRBV11-2 with TRBJ2-5, with a tentative D call TRBD2 (6 bases). This CDR3 spans 15 amino acids. The V gene's germline CDR1 is SGHAT and CDR2 FQNNGV. V was trimmed by 5 bases and J by 4 bases, leaving 17 bases between them. This chain's CDR3 is CASSPGVGRGETQYF. The DNA of the CDR3 is TGTGCCAGCAGCCCTGGGGTCGGGAGAGGAGAGACCCAGTACTTC.

There are a few counts of this clone. V gene TRBV6-6 combines with J gene TRBJ2-7; tentative D call: TRBD2 (5 bases). Between the trimmed V and J ends, which lost 2 bases and 4 bases, there was a span of 9 bases. The CDR3 totals 13 residues. Germline assignment: CDR1 MNHNY and CDR2 SVGAGI (reference sequence). The CDR3 nucleotides are TGTGCCAGCAGTTACGGTGAGGGATACGAGCAGTACTTC. This encodes CASSYGEGYEQYF.

This clone was seen a few times. J is TRBJ2-7 and V is TRBV4-1; unclear D gene. Germline V gene data show CDR1 as MGHRA and CDR2 as YSYEKL. CDR3 length equals 12 residues. V gave up 1 base and J gave up 4 bases, with 5 bases separating them. The CDR3 loop reads CASSQAGYEQYF. The CDR3 coding sequence is TGCGCCAGCAGCCAAGCTGGGTACGAGCAGTACTTC.

This sequence joins TRBV5-1 and TRBJ2-3, with TRBD1 identical over 9 bases. Germline V gene data show CDR1 as SGHRS and CDR2 as YFSETQ. The trim removed 4 bases at V and 3 bases at J, leaving 3 bases unmatched. The CDR3 is 14 residues long. The chain's CDR3 is CASSMDRGTDTQYF. Here the CDR3 DNA reads TGCGCCAGCAGCATGGACAGGGGTACAGATACGCAGTATTTT.

The chain is built from TRBV29-1 and TRBJ2-7, with 8 bases fitting TRBD1. V trimming: 4 bases; J trimming: 2 bases; junction bases outside the gene matches: 4. The CDR3 consists of 13 residues. Germline V CDR1 and CDR2: SQVTM, ANQGSEA. CDR3 DNA sequence: TGCAGCGTTGGGACAGGGCGTACCTACGAGCAGTACTTC. Protein product: CSVGTGRTYEQYF.

The chain links TRBV6-5 to TRBJ1-5; D uncertain. Trimming removed 5 bases at V and 4 bases at J, with 9 bases between. This CDR3 comprises 13 residues. Germline V lookup: CDR1 MNHEY, CDR2 SVGAGI. CDR3 residues: CASSPGGNQPQHF. As DNA, the CDR3 is TGTGCCAGCAGTCCCGGAGGGAATCAGCCCCAGCATTTT.

The rearrangement joins TRBV27 to TRBJ2-2; D uncertain. Germline assignment: CDR1 MNHEY and CDR2 SMNVEV (reference sequence). CDR3 size: 14 residues. V was trimmed by 2 bases and J by 6 bases, leaving 10 bases between them. The CDR3 DNA is TGTGCCAGCAGTTTAACGGGCAAGCCCGGGGAGCTGTTTTTT. Protein: CASSLTGKPGELFF.

This clone was counted once. As DNA, the CDR3 is TGTGCCAGCAGCCCACCTGGATCCTACAATGAGCAGTTCTTC. It is translated as CASSPPGSYNEQFF. V is TRBV13 and J is TRBJ2-1; no clear D. V lost 5 bases and J 1 base, leaving 9 bases between the germline ends. Germline V gene data show CDR1 as PRHDT and CDR2 as FYEKMQ (reference sequence). The CDR3 extends over 14 amino acids. The complete variable domain, with remaining parts taken from reference TRBV13 and TRBJ2-1, reads AAGVIQSPRHLIKEKRETATLKCYPIPRHDTVYWYQQGPGQDPQFLISFYEKMQSDKGSIPDRFSAQQFSDYHSELNMSSLELGDSALYFCASSPPGSYNEQFFGPGTRLTVL.

The genes are TRBV9 and TRBJ2-3, with D perhaps TRBD2 (6 bases). The CDR3 length is 15 residues. Trimming removed 0 bases at V and 2 bases at J, with 10 bases between. Germline lookup yields CDR1 SGDLS and CDR2 YYNGEE. The CDR3: CASSVGEVYTDTQYF. The CDR3 coding sequence is TGTGCCAGCAGCGTAGGGGAGGTTTACACAGATACGCAGTATTTT.

The CDR3 here is CSVEDTTYEQYF. The CDR3 DNA is TGCAGCGTTGAAGACACCACCTACGAGCAGTACTTC. The gene calls are TRBV29-1 and TRBJ2-7; D unclear. CDR3 length: 12 amino acids. Trimming stripped 0 bases from V and 2 bases from J, with 5 bases between. Germline CDR1 reads SQVTM; CDR2 reads ANQGSEA.

This clone occurred a few times. The chain combines TRBV6-5 with TRBJ2-2, with TRBD1 matching over 7 bases. The germline gives CDR1 MNHEY, CDR2 SVGAGI. The CDR3 loop spans 15 amino acids. The V gene end was trimmed by 5 bases and the J gene end by 0 bases; junction bases not matched to a gene: 3. The CDR3 protein is CASSPGTANTGELFF. CDR3 nucleotide sequence: TGTGCCAGCAGTCCCGGGACAGCGAACACCGGGGAGCTGTTTTTT.

This clone was counted only a few times. The rearrangement links TRBV29-1 to TRBJ2-7; 9 bases line up with TRBD1. Germline trimming cut 0 bases from V and 5 bases from J; bases unmatched to any gene: 8. The germline V gene has CDR1 SQVTM and CDR2 ANQGSEA. The length of the CDR3 is 15 residues. The CDR3 sequence: CSVEDPRTGVHEQYF. CDR3 bases: TGCAGCGTTGAAGATCCAAGGACAGGGGTCCACGAGCAGTACTTC.

The rearrangement links TRBV27 to TRBJ1-5; weak D call: TRBD1 (6 bases). The CDR3 spans 13 residues. The germline CDR1 and CDR2 sequences are MNHEY and SMNVEV (reference sequence). Trimming left V 6 bases short and J 6 bases short, with 12 bases between. CDR3 protein: CASSPGAGQPQHF. Here the CDR3 DNA reads TGTGCCAGCAGCCCGGGGGCGGGTCAGCCCCAGCATTTT.